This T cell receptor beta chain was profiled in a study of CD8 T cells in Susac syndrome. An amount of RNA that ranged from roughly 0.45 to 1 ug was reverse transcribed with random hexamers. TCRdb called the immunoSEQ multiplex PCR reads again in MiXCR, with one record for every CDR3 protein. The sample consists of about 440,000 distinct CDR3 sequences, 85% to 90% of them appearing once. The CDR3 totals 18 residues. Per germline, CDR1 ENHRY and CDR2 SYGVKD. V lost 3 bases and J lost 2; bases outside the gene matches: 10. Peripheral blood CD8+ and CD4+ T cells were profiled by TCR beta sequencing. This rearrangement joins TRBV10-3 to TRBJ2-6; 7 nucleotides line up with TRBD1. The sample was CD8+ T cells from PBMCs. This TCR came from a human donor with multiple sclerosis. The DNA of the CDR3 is TGTGCCATCAGTGACCAGGGGGAAATAGTCGCTGGGGCCAACGTCCTGACTTTC. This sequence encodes CAISDQGEIVAGANVLTF.